The T cell receptor (beta chain) described here comes from a study of human T cells and chemical hapten exposure. As for time point: pre-sensitization, week 0. As for treatment: therapeutic diphenylcyclopropenone sensitization with weekly scalp DPC. TCRdb itself ran the RACE reads through MiXCR, one entry per CDR3 protein. The sample carries roughly 380,000 distinct CDR3 sequences, roughly 5% recorded once. The sample holds a few counts of this clonotype. This TCR was sampled from a woman in her fifties or sixties with alopecia areata. Some clones in this sample may be carry-over from other donors' samples. Source: whole blood, taken in connection with sensitization to the hapten diphenylcyclopropenone (DPC).

The CDR3 here is CASSLRVSGGAHEQFF. CDR3 sequence (DNA): TGCGCCAGCAGCTTGAGGGTTAGCGGGGGGGCCCATGAGCAGTTCTTC. The chain carries TRBV5-1 and TRBJ2-1, with TRBD2 matching over 11 bases. Germline CDR1 and CDR2: SGHRS and YFSETQ. The junction had 8 bases not matched to a gene; V was cut back by 1 base and J by 8 bases. The CDR3 consists of 16 residues.